This T cell receptor (beta chain) stems from a study of cytomegalovirus exposure and HLA in healthy donors. Losses at the gene ends were 5 bases for V and 0 bases for J; bases not matched to a gene: 2. Germline V gene lookup returns CDR1 SEHNR and CDR2 FQNEAQ (reference sequence). This CDR3 spans 15 amino acids. Study-wide points: In an earlier analysis, about 87% or about 30%: the productive usage of most TCR beta V segments. In vitro data verified a few CMV-associated chains as specific for CMV antigens.

This PCR relied on a set of 60 Vbeta primers and 13 Jbeta primers. The method was immunoSEQ multiplex PCR; TCRdb's version includes in-frame clones alone and lacks a portion of them. The table for this sample gives just under 60,000 clones. With respect to this clone: Its antigen is unknown.

This sequence originates from a male donor in good health and CMV-seronegative. The rearrangement links TRBV7-9 to TRBJ2-2; 8 bases align to TRBD2. The source material was PBMCs. This CDR3 reads CASSRSGANTGELFF. CDR3 DNA: TGTGCCAGCAGCCGTAGCGGGGCGAACACCGGGGAGCTGTTTTTT. The full variable domain, its missing parts supplied by reference TRBV7-9 and TRBJ2-2, is DTGVSQNPRHKITKRGQNVTFRCDPISEHNRLYWYRQTLGQGPEFLTYFQNEAQLEKSRLLSDRFSAERPKGSFSTLEIQRTEQGDSAMYLCASSRSGANTGELFFGEGSRLTVL.